Below, one TCR beta chain is given with its context. Its antigen is still unknown. The authors used roughly 3,800 ng of total RNA per TCR library. Each UMI, carrying a 6-nucleotide sample barcode, came from template switching. TCRdb reprocessed the 5' RACE reads and stores each CDR3 protein as one record, lacking DNA. This repertoire comprises 330,000 or so distinct CDR3 sequences; its ten largest clones make up approximately 2%. This sample is part of a study of monozygotic twins with inflammatory bowel disease. Study-level results: IBD patients share fewer clonotypes with other people than healthy twins do, especially with disease activity. Telling different T cell subtypes apart from each other was not possible.

Per the germline V gene, CDR1 is SGHVS and CDR2 is FQNEAQ. This CDR3 region has 15 residues. The chain combines TRBV7-8 with TRBJ2-2. Input material: blood. The TCR originated in a human donor with ulcerative colitis or Crohn's disease, or a healthy co-twin of an affected twin (not recorded which). The CDR3 reads CASSLVSSNTGELFF.